Only a few counts were recorded for the clone carrying this TCR beta chain. The sample comes from a study of cytomegalovirus exposure and HLA in healthy donors. Primers for the PCR totalled 60 Vbeta and 13 Jbeta. Using immunoSEQ multiplex PCR, the repertoire was profiled, and TCRdb retains in-frame clones only, with some absent. Here the sample spans some 190,000 clones, 75% to 85% being singletons. This CDR3 has 15 residues. CDR1 is SGHAT and CDR2 is FQNNGV in the germline V gene. V lost 4 bases, J lost 7 bases, and 19 bases lay in between. Sequencing used PBMCs. V gene TRBV11-2 combines with J gene TRBJ2-5, with a weak D call TRBD2 (6 bases). The sequence was obtained from a man in his late teens or twenties in good health and CMV-seronegative. This chain's CDR3 is CASSSFSGEVGTQYF. CDR3 nucleotides: TGTGCCAGCAGCTCCTTTAGCGGAGAGGTGGGGACCCAGTACTTC.